One and the same sample provided the 13 T cell receptor beta chains below, sequenced in a study of T cells in Graves' hyperthyroidism and ophthalmopathy (dated by TCRdb to between 2018 and 2021). The library was produced with multiplex PCR. The instrument given in TCRdb is Illumina HiSeq 2000. Amplification of TCR beta CDR3 regions was carried out from RNA transcripts. The TCR CDR3 was subjected to a first round of RT-PCR using the HTBI primer set and the Qiagen OneStep RT-PCR kit. TCRdb ran its own pipeline on the public reads, namely fastp trimming at Q25 and MiXCR clone calling, and kept in-frame beta chains. CDR3 protein sequences are deduplicated, and each keeps its most common genes and DNA. For this sample there are around 610,000 distinct CDR3 sequences; roughly 14% appear just once. In total, the top ten clones hold around 4.5% of the sample. Sequenced: blood. The receptors were sampled from a woman aged 40 to 49 with Graves' ophthalmopathy.

This clonotype was counted ten times or more. The chain carries TRBV27 and TRBJ2-7; 9 bases are a match to TRBD1. This CDR3 comprises 14 residues. The trim removed 3 bases at V and 4 bases at J, leaving 4 bases unmatched. The germline V gene encodes CDR1 MNHEY and CDR2 SMNVEV (reference sequence). The CDR3 DNA follows: TGTGCCAGCAGTTTCAGTGGGACAGGGTACGAGCAGTACTTC. This sequence encodes CASSFSGTGYEQYF.

This clonotype was recorded at least ten times. The chain employs TRBV7-9 and TRBJ2-7, with 9 bases lining up with TRBD2. The CDR3 runs 12 residues. With 5 bases clipped from V and 12 bases from J, the junction kept 8 bases outside the gene matches. Germline-derived CDR1 and CDR2 are SEHNR and FQNEAQ (reference sequence). This CDR3 reads CASSASSGEGYF. DNA of the CDR3: TGTGCCAGCAGCGCATCTAGCGGGGAGGGGTACTTC.

The chain joins TRBV28 to TRBJ1-2; D unresolved. The CDR3 extends over 12 amino acids. V shed 6 bases and J shed 8 bases, with 13 bases lying between them. Looked up from germline, CDR1 is MDHEN and CDR2 is SYDVKM. This CDR3 is CASRRIGGGYTF. DNA for the CDR3: TGTGCCAGCAGAAGGATCGGCGGGGGCTACACCTTC.

This clonotype was picked up many times. CDR3 in DNA: TGTGCCAGCAGTGACCGATCACAAGTGGTTACGCAGTATTTT. Its protein is CASSDRSQVVTQYF. The chain joins TRBV2 to TRBJ2-3, with D uncertain. Germline V gene data show CDR1 as SNHLY and CDR2 as FYNNEI. The CDR3 sequence is 14 residues long. V lost 3 bases, J lost 8 bases, and 15 bases lay in between.

This chain connects TRBV30 to TRBJ2-5; TRBD2 might be the D (5 bases). The V gene's germline CDR1 is GTSNPN and CDR2 SVGIG (reference sequence). Trimming left V 1 base short and J 5 bases short, with 14 bases between. The CDR3 is 14 residues long. The CDR3 DNA reads TGTGCCTGGAGTGACCCGGGAAGTGAGGAGACCCAGTACTTC. Translation gives CAWSDPGSEETQYF.

This clonotype was detected ten times or more. The V and J genes are TRBV20-1 and TRBJ2-7; 7 bases agree with TRBD2. Germline V gene sequence: CDR1 DFQATT, CDR2 SNEGSKA (reference sequence). The CDR3 runs 16 residues. The V segment lost 2 bases and the J segment 5 bases; nucleotides outside the gene matches: 15. This chain's CDR3 is CSARSPSGAGNHEQYF. CDR3 bases: TGCAGTGCTAGATCCCCTAGCGGTGCCGGAAACCACGAGCAGTACTTC.

In this sample, this clonotype turned up many times. V gene TRBV10-3 combines with J gene TRBJ2-7; 10 bases fit TRBD2. Trimming at V came to 6 bases and at J to 3 bases, leaving 5 bases not matched to a gene. The CDR3 contains 14 residues. Looked up from germline, CDR1 is ENHRY and CDR2 is SYGVKD. In DNA, the CDR3 is TGTGCCATCAGGCCGGGACTAGCGATCTACGAGCAGTACTTC. It translates to CAIRPGLAIYEQYF.

The chain links TRBV7-2 to TRBJ1-1; no clear D. The V end lost 0 bases, the J end lost 0 bases, and 5 bases lay between the germline ends. This CDR3 contains 14 residues. The germline gives CDR1 SGHTA, CDR2 FQGNSA. Here the CDR3 reads CASSLALVNTEAFF. The CDR3 region has the DNA TGTGCCAGCAGCTTAGCGCTCGTGAACACTGAAGCTTTCTTT. Filled out from reference TRBV7-2 and TRBJ1-1, the complete variable domain reads GAGVSQSPSNKVTEKGKDVELRCDPISGHTALYWYRQSLGQGLEFLIYFQGNSAPDKSGLPSDRFSAERTGGSVSTLTIQRTQQEDSAVYLCASSLALVNTEAFFGQGTRLTVV.

This clonotype was detected ten times or more. This chain uses TRBV19 with TRBJ1-1; D gene ambiguous. Deletions cut 7 bases from V and 0 bases from J, with 9 bases between. Germline CDR1 is LNHDA and CDR2 is SQIVND (reference sequence). This CDR3 spans 13 amino acids. CDR3 sequence: CASKGKLNTEAFF. The CDR3 DNA reads as TGTGCCAGTAAGGGAAAACTGAACACTGAAGCTTTCTTT.

V and J are TRBV11-2 and TRBJ2-7; maybe TRBD2 (7 bases). The germline CDR1 and CDR2 sequences are SGHAT and FQNNGV. The CDR3 extends over 16 amino acids. The V end was cut by 1 base, the J end by 0 bases, with 13 bases between. The CDR3 DNA follows: TGTGCCAGCAGCTTAGTAGGGGGGGGCGACTCCTACGAGCAGTACTTC. Amino acid sequence: CASSLVGGGDSYEQYF.

This clonotype showed up many times. CDR3 region: CATTRQGALDGYTF. For the CDR3, the DNA is TGTGCCACCACAAGACAGGGGGCATTGGACGGCTACACCTTC. The rearrangement uses TRBV12-3 or TRBV12-4 and TRBJ1-2; 10 bases fit TRBD1. V lost 10 bases, J lost 8 bases, and 13 bases stayed unmatched. The CDR3 covers 14 residues.

This clonotype was counted ten times or more. The rearrangement uses TRBV6-1 and TRBJ1-5, with 9 bases identical to TRBD1. Trimming took 6 bases from V and 4 from J; bases not matched to a gene: 4. Germline V CDR1 and CDR2: MNHNS, SASEGT. The CDR3 covers 14 residues. The CDR3 here is CASRTGGRNQPQHF. CDR3 in DNA: TGTGCCAGCAGGACAGGGGGAAGAAATCAGCCCCAGCATTTT.

This clonotype has ten or more counts. The rearrangement uses TRBV6-5 and TRBJ1-2, with D uncertain. Germline loops: CDR1 MNHEY, CDR2 SVGAGI. The CDR3 extends over 13 amino acids. V shed 6 bases and J shed 0 bases, with 8 bases lying between them. For the CDR3, the DNA is TGTGCCAGCAGACCCACTACTAACTATGGCTACACCTTC. This encodes CASRPTTNYGYTF.